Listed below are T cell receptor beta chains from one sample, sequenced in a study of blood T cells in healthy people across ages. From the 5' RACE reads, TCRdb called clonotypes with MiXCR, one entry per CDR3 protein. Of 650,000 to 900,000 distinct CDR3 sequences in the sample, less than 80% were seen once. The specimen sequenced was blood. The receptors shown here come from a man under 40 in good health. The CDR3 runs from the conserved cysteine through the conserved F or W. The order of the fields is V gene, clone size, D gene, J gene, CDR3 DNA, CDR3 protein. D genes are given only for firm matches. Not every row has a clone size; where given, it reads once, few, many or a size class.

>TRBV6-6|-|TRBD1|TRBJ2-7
TGTGCCAGCAGTTACTTACGGACAGGGGGGTCCTACGAGCAGTACTTC
CASSYLRTGGSYEQYF
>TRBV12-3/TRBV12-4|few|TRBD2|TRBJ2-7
TGTGCCAGCAGCAGGGAGGGAATCTCCTACGAGCAGTACTTC
CASSREGISYEQYF
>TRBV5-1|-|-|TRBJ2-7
TGCGCCAGCAGCTTGGGTGGGGCGGGATCCTACGAGCAGTACTTC
CASSLGGAGSYEQYF
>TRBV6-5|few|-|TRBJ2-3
TGTGCCAGCAGTTCCGGCCTTACAGATACGCAGTATTTT
CASSSGLTDTQYF
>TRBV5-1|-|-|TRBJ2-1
TGCGCCAGCAGCTTGGGGGGCCCCAATGAGCAGTTCTTC
CASSLGGPNEQFF
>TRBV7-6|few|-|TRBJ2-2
TGTGCCAGCAGCTTAGTGATTACCGGGGAGCTGTTTTTT
CASSLVITGELFF
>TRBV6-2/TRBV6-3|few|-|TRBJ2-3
TGTGCCAGCAGTTATAGTTTGGATACGCAGTATTTT
CASSYSLDTQYF
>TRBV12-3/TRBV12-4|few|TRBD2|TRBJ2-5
TGTGCCAGCAGTTCTAGACTAGCGGGGGCCCAAGAGACCCAGTACTTC
CASSSRLAGAQETQYF
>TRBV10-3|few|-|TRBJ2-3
TGTGCCATCACCCGGGAGGGGGCCTCAGATACGCAGTATTTT
CAITREGASDTQYF
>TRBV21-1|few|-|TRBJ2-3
TGTGCCAGCAGCCCTAGACCGCAGGATCCATGCACAGATACGCAGTATTTT
CASSPRPQDPCTDTQYF
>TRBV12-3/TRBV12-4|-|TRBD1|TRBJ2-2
TGTGCCAGCGGTATTGACAGGGGGCGCGGCGGGGAGCTGTTTTTT
CASGIDRGRGGELFF
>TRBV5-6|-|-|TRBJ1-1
TGTGCCAGCAGCGCAGTCATGAACACTGAAGCTTTCTTT
CASSAVMNTEAFF
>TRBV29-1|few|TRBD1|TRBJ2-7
TGCAGCGTTTTGGGACAGGGGAGTTCCTACGAGCAGTACTTC
CSVLGQGSSYEQYF
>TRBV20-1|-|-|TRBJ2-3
TGCAGTGCTAGAGGAGTAACAGATACGCAGTATTTT
CSARGVTDTQYF
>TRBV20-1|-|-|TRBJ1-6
TGCAGTGCTGTGATCGGGAGCTCCTATAATTCACCCCTCCACTTT
CSAVIGSSYNSPLHF
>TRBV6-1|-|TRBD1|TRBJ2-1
TGTGCCAGCAAACTCAATGCGGACAGGGCCAATGAGCAGTTCTTC
CASKLNADRANEQFF
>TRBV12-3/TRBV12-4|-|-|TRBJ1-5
TGTGCCAGCAGTACGCCCGGGACACAGTATAGCAATCAGCCCCAGCATTTT
CASSTPGTQYSNQPQHF
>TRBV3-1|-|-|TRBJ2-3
TGTGCCAGCAGCCAGGCTTTTAGCAGAGATACGCAGTATTTT
CASSQAFSRDTQYF
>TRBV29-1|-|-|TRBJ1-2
TGCAGCGTTGAAGATCGCGGCCTTACTAACTATGGCTACACCTTC
CSVEDRGLTNYGYTF
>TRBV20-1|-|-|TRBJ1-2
TGCAGTGCTAGAGATCACCGTCAGGGAAGGGGCTACACCTTC
CSARDHRQGRGYTF
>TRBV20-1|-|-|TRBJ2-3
TGCAGTGCTAGAATGAGAACAGATACGCAGTATTTT
CSARMRTDTQYF
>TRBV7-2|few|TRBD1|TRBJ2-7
TGTGCCAGCAGTTTCGCGTCCACGGGACAGCCCTTTTACGAGCAGTACTTC
CASSFASTGQPFYEQYF
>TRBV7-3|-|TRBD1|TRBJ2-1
TGTGCCAGCAGCACGCAACAGGGGGGCTCCTACAATGAGCAGTTCTTC
CASSTQQGGSYNEQFF
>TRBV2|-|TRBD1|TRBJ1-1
TGTGCCAGCAGTGCAAGGGACAGAATGAACACTGAAGCTTTCTTT
CASSARDRMNTEAFF
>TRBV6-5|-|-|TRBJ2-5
TGTGCCAGCAGCCCACAGGGAGGGTACCAAGAGACCCAGTACTTC
CASSPQGGYQETQYF
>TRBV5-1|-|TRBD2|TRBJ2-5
TGCGCCAGCAGCTTGAGGACTAGTGCGTATTCCCACGTAGAGACCCAGTACTTC
CASSLRTSAYSHVETQYF
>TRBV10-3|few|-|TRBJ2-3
TGTGCCATAGGGGGGTTCCTGACCACAGATACGCAGTATTTT
CAIGGFLTTDTQYF
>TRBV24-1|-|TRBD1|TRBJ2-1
TGTGCCACCACCGGGACAGAATACAATGAGCAGTTCTTC
CATTGTEYNEQFF
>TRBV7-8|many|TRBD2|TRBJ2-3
TGTGCCAGCAGCACCTTAGCGGGGGGTTCGTCAGATACGCAGTATTTT
CASSTLAGGSSDTQYF
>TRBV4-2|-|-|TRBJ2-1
TGTGCCAGCAGCCAACAAGGTAATGAGCAGTTCTTC
CASSQQGNEQFF
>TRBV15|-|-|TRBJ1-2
TGTGCCACCAGCAGGAAGCAAGACGGACCCTATGGCTACACCTTC
CATSRKQDGPYGYTF
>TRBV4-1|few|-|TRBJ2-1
TGCGCCAGCAGCCAAGGGACAGAGAAGCAGTTCTTC
CASSQGTEKQFF
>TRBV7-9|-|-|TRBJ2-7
TGTGCCAGCAGCTTCGTAAATTACGAGCAGTACTTC
CASSFVNYEQYF
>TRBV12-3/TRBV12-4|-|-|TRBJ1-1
TGTGCCAGCAGTTCTAATCATGAAGCTTTCTTT
CASSSNHEAFF
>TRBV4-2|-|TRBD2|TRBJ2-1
TGTGCCAGCAGCCAAGTTTGGTCTAGCGGGGATGAGACCCAGTTCTTC
CASSQVWSSGDETQFF
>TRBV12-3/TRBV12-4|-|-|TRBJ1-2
TGTGCCAGCAGCCCTGGAGGCAGCTCTAACTATGGCTACACCTTC
CASSPGGSSNYGYTF
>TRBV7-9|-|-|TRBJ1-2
TGTGCCAGCATCTCTGCCCTCCCCCGGGAAAACTATGGCTACACCTTC
CASISALPRENYGYTF
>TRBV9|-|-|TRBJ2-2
TGTGCCAGCAGCGTAGTCCAGGTCGCCGGGGAGCTGTTTTTT
CASSVVQVAGELFF
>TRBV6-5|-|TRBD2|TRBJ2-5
TGTGCCAGCAGTTCATTTGGACTAGCGGAGACCCAGTACTTC
CASSSFGLAETQYF
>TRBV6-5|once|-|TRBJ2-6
TGTGCCAGCAGTCCCGCCCTCTCTGGGGCCAACGTCCTGACTTTC
CASSPALSGANVLTF
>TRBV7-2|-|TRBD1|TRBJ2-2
TGTGCCAGCAGCACCGGGACAGGGGCCGGGGAGCTGTTTTTT
CASSTGTGAGELFF
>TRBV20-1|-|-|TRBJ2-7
TGCAGTGCTTTCCATTCATACGAGCAGTACTTC
CSAFHSYEQYF
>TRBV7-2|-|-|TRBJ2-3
TGTGCCAGCAGCTTAGACTCGGCGGGGCCTACTAGCACAGATACGCAGTATTTT
CASSLDSAGPTSTDTQYF
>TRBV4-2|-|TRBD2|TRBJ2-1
TGTGCCAGCAGCCAGACTAGCGGGGGGGGCTCCTACAATGAGCAGTTCTTC
CASSQTSGGGSYNEQFF
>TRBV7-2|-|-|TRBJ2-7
TGTGCCAGCGGCCTCAGGGGCCCGTCCTACGAGCAGTACTTC
CASGLRGPSYEQYF
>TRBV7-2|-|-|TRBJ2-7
TGTGCCAGCAGAAGGACGATAGAGCAGTACTTC
CASRRTIEQYF
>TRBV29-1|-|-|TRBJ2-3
TGCAGCGTTGAAGATGATATCATCCCGGGCACAGATACGCAGTATTTT
CSVEDDIIPGTDTQYF
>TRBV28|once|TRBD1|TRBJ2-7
TGTGCCAGCACCTTGGACAGGGCAAACGAGCAGTACTTC
CASTLDRANEQYF
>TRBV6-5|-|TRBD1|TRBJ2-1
TGTGCCAGCAGACAAGACAGGGAACGAATCAATGAGCAGTTCTTC
CASRQDRERINEQFF
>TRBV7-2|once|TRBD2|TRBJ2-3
TGTGCCAGCAGGCCCGGGACTAACGTAGGAGATACGCAGTATTTT
CASRPGTNVGDTQYF
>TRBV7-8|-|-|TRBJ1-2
TGTGCCAGCACCTCGGTAGGGTATGGCTACACCTTC
CASTSVGYGYTF
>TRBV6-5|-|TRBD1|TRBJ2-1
TGTGCCAGCAAGCCGGGACAGGGTGAAAATGAGCAGTTCTTC
CASKPGQGENEQFF
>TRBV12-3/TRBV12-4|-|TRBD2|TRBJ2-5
TGTGCCAGCATCTCGGGACTAGCGGGGACGGGGGAGACCCAGTACTTC
CASISGLAGTGETQYF
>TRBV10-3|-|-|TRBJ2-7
TGTGCCATCAGAGGGGTCTACGAGCAGTACTTC
CAIRGVYEQYF